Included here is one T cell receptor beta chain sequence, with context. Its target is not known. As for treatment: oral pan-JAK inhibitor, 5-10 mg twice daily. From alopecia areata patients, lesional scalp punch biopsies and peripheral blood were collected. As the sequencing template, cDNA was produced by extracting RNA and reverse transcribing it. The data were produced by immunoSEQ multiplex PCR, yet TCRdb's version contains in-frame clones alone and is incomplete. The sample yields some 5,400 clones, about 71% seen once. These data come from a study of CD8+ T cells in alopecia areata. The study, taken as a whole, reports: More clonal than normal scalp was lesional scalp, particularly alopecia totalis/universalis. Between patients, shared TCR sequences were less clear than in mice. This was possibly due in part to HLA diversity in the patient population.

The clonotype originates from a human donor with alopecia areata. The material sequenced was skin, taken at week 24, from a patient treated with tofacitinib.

CDR3 protein: CAWIKSGNEKLFF. The CDR3 nucleotides read TGTGCCTGGATAAAGTCAGGGAATGAAAAACTGTTTTTT. The chain employs TRBV30 and TRBJ1-4; D is possibly TRBD1 (5 bases). The CDR3 is 13 amino acids. Germline V CDR1 and CDR2: GTSNPN, SVGIG (reference sequence). V lost 4 bases and J lost 5, with 11 bases in between.